One sample yielded the 2 T cell receptor beta chains listed below, sequenced in a study of T cell repertoires in cytomegalovirus infection. From the reads, TCRdb called clonotypes with MiXCR, one entry per CDR3 protein. The sample has 350,000 to 550,000 distinct CDR3 sequences, about 33% seen once; the top ten hold roughly an eighth. What was sequenced was PBMCs. All receptors come from a human donor in good health (CMV status not recorded). Some clones in this sample may be carry-over from other donors' samples.

The chain uses TRBV6-6 and TRBJ2-4, with TRBD2 matching over 11 bases. This CDR3 spans 18 amino acids. J was trimmed by 3 bases and V by 0 bases; bases with no gene match: 7. Germline assignment: CDR1 MNHNY and CDR2 SVGAGI (reference sequence). DNA for the CDR3: TGTGCCAGCAGTTACTCGGGTACTAGCGGGGGTTTCAAAAACATTCAGTACTTC. This sequence encodes CASSYSGTSGGFKNIQYF.

This clonotype showed up just a few times. The V and J genes are TRBV20-1 and TRBJ1-1; 7 bases line up with TRBD1. Trimming at V came to 3 bases and at J to 4 bases, leaving 2 bases not matched to a gene. The CDR3 contains 12 residues. Germline V gene data show CDR1 as DFQATT and CDR2 as SNEGSKA (reference sequence). The CDR3 reads CSASDRATEAFF. Here the CDR3 DNA reads TGCAGTGCTAGTGACAGGGCCACTGAAGCTTTCTTT.